This is a list of T cell receptor beta chains from one sample in a study of blood T cell repertoires in COVID-19. TCRdb's copy holds only in-frame clones and misses some; the assay was immunoSEQ multiplex PCR. The table includes hundreds of thousands of clones, roughly 90% detected once. The sample consisted of peripheral blood. These receptors were obtained from a woman between 65 and 79 years old with COVID-19, enrolled during active disease. The CDR3 runs from the conserved cysteine through the conserved F or W. D genes are given only for firm matches. Clone size is stated in some rows and not others, as once, few, many or a class when expanded.

TRBD1	TRBV18	TRBJ1-1	.	CASSPRTGGVENTEAFF	TGTGCCAGCTCACCCCGGACAGGGGGTGTGGAGAACACTGAAGCTTTCTTT
TRBD1	TRBV18	TRBJ1-1	.	CASSNRGGTEAFF	TGTGCCAGCTCAAACAGGGGCGGGACTGAAGCTTTCTTT
.	TRBV11-2	TRBJ2-7	.	CASSQQTSEQYF	TGTGCCAGCAGCCAACAAACTAGCGAGCAGTACTTC
TRBD1	TRBV7-2	TRBJ1-5	.	CASSSGQANQPQHF	TGTGCCAGCAGCTCTGGACAGGCTAATCAGCCCCAGCATTTT
.	TRBV4-1	TRBJ1-1	.	CASSQPTGTQVTEAFF	TGCGCCAGCAGCCAACCAACCGGGACACAGGTGACTGAAGCTTTCTTT
TRBD1	TRBV7-2	TRBJ2-5	.	CASSETGVSQYF	TGTGCCAGCAGCGAGACAGGGGTGTCCCAGTACTTC
TRBD2	TRBV7-2	TRBJ2-1	.	CASSLLAGPNEQFF	TGTGCCAGCAGCTTACTAGCGGGGCCCAATGAGCAGTTCTTC
TRBD1	TRBV24-1	TRBJ1-1	.	CATSDSGTGRGNTEAFF	TGTGCCACCAGTGATTCCGGGACAGGGAGAGGAAACACTGAAGCTTTCTTT
.	TRBV19	TRBJ1-5	.	CASSGEDHQPQHF	TGTGCCAGTAGTGGCGAGGATCATCAGCCCCAGCATTTT
TRBD2	TRBV5-1	TRBJ2-3	.	CASSFSGASTDTQYF	TGCGCCAGCAGCTTTAGCGGGGCTAGCACAGATACGCAGTATTTT
.	TRBV5-1	TRBJ1-3	once	CASSLVGDSGNTIYF	TGCGCCAGCAGCCTTGTCGGGGACTCTGGAAACACCATATATTTT
.	TRBV21-1	TRBJ2-7	few	CASSIRQGARWYEQYF	TGTGCCAGCAGCATTCGACAGGGGGCCCGATGGTACGAGCAGTACTTC
TRBD1	TRBV10-1	TRBJ2-1	once	CASSEGQGDGDEQFF	TGCGCCAGCAGTGAGGGGCAGGGGGACGGAGATGAGCAGTTCTTC
TRBD1	TRBV6-5	TRBJ2-1	.	CASSTDRGSYNEQFF	TGTGCCAGCAGTACCGACAGGGGCTCCTACAATGAGCAGTTCTTC
TRBD2	TRBV5-6	TRBJ2-7	.	CASRARGGVKEQYF	TGTGCCAGCAGAGCCCGGGGAGGGGTAAAGGAGCAGTACTTC
.	TRBV5-1	TRBJ1-1	.	CASSLGGQWNTEAFF	TGCGCCAGCAGCTTGGGAGGACAGTGGAACACTGAAGCTTTCTTT
TRBD2	TRBV7-8	TRBJ2-3	.	CASSLARGGLDTQYF	TGTGCCAGCAGCTTAGCCCGGGGGGGCTTAGATACGCAGTATTTT
.	TRBV5-6	TRBJ2-7	.	CASSRRAGGHEQYF	TGTGCCAGCAGCCGTAGGGCAGGAGGTCACGAGCAGTACTTC
TRBD1	TRBV29-1	TRBJ1-3	.	CSVRQGRNGNTIYF	TGCAGCGTCCGACAGGGAAGGAATGGAAACACCATATATTTT
.	TRBV6-2/TRBV6-3	TRBJ1-2	.	CASSYSGLRGGYTF	TGTGCCAGCAGTTACTCGGGACTCCGGGGGGGCTACACCTTC
TRBD1	TRBV2	TRBJ1-2	.	CASSERDRESYTF	TGTGCCAGCAGTGAAAGGGACAGGGAAAGCTACACCTTC
TRBD2	TRBV27	TRBJ2-1	.	CASSRLAEYNEQFF	TGTGCCAGCAGTCGACTAGCGGAGTACAATGAGCAGTTCTTC
TRBD1	TRBV7-2	TRBJ1-2	.	CASRQGQGIRYTF	TGTGCCAGCAGACAAGGACAGGGTATACGCTACACCTTC
.	TRBV27	TRBJ1-4	few	CASREWSQTNEKLFF	TGTGCCAGCAGGGAGTGGAGTCAGACTAATGAAAAACTGTTTTTT
TRBD1	TRBV18	TRBJ1-1	.	CASSADRVWAFF	TGTGCCAGCTCCGCCGACAGGGTTTGGGCTTTCTTT
TRBD2	TRBV19	TRBJ2-1	once	CASSFRLAGASLSAYNEQFF	TGTGCCAGTAGTTTCAGACTAGCGGGGGCCTCACTTTCGGCCTACAATGAGCAGTTCTTC
.	TRBV7-9	TRBJ2-7	many	CASSPRGYEQYF	TGTGCCAGCAGCCCCCGGGGCTACGAGCAGTACTTC
.	TRBV19	TRBJ1-1	.	CASSYAGTEAFF	TGTGCCAGTAGTTATGCGGGTACTGAAGCTTTCTTT
TRBD2	TRBV4-2	TRBJ2-3	.	CASSQVAGGSTDTQYF	TGTGCCAGCAGCCAAGTAGCGGGGGGGAGCACAGATACGCAGTATTTT
.	TRBV21-1	TRBJ2-7	few	CASIPRDRAYEQYF	TGTGCCAGCATACCCCGGGACAGGGCCTACGAGCAGTACTTC
TRBD1	TRBV27	TRBJ1-5	.	CASSSQGAPYHF	TGTGCCAGCAGTTCTCAGGGGGCCCCATATCATTTT
.	TRBV12-3/TRBV12-4	TRBJ1-5	.	CASTLGGPQHF	TGTGCCAGCACCCTGGGGGGGCCCCAGCATTTT
TRBD2	TRBV18	TRBJ2-7	.	CASSPLGLAGRLEQYF	TGTGCCAGCTCACCTCTAGGGCTAGCGGGACGGTTGGAGCAGTACTTC
TRBD1	TRBV27	TRBJ1-5	.	CASSWTGGPQHF	TGTGCCAGCAGTTGGACAGGGGGGCCCCAGCATTTT
.	TRBV28	TRBJ1-2	.	CASVPPSFATIYGYTF	TGTGCCAGCGTCCCCCCCAGTTTTGCAACTATCTATGGCTACACCTTC
TRBD2	TRBV10-3	TRBJ2-3	.	CAISESLSGATQHTDTQYF	TGTGCCATCAGTGAGTCGCTTAGCGGGGCGACCCAACACACAGATACGCAGTATTTT
.	TRBV4-1	TRBJ2-3	few	CASSQDGTGWDTQYF	TGCGCCAGCAGCCAAGATGGAACAGGGTGGGATACGCAGTATTTT
TRBD2	TRBV4-3	TRBJ2-1	.	CASSQLAGGVNEQFF	TGCGCCAGCAGCCAACTAGCGGGGGGGGTCAATGAGCAGTTCTTC
.	TRBV7-2	TRBJ2-4	.	CASSPRLDGIIQYF	TGTGCCAGCAGCCCCCGACTAGACGGTATCATTCAGTACTTC
.	TRBV27	TRBJ2-5	.	CASSLSYTTPETQYF	TGTGCCAGCAGTTTATCGTACACCACCCCAGAGACCCAGTACTTC
.	TRBV10-3	TRBJ1-6	.	CAISDTVNSPLHF	TGTGCCATCAGTGACACGGTTAATTCACCCCTCCACTTT
.	TRBV5-8	TRBJ1-5	.	CASSLNERGPQHF	TGTGCCAGCAGCTTGAACGAAAGGGGGCCCCAGCATTTT
TRBD2	TRBV11-3	TRBJ2-1	.	CASSFSGGYNEQFF	TGTGCCAGCAGCTTTAGCGGGGGGTACAATGAGCAGTTCTTC
.	TRBV3-1/TRBV3-2	TRBJ1-4	.	CASSQGLQATNEKLFF	TGTGCCAGCAGCCAAGGGCTTCAAGCAACTAATGAAAAACTGTTTTTT
.	TRBV19	TRBJ1-1	.	CASNPTGYTEAFF	TGTGCCAGTAACCCGACGGGATACACTGAAGCTTTCTTT